One sample yielded the 11 T cell receptor beta chains listed below, sequenced in a study of T-cell reconstitution after alpha-beta-depleted transplantation in children (dated by TCRdb to between 2015 and 2016). Libraries were prepared through PCR. The instrument given in TCRdb is Illumina HiSeq 2500. TCR libraries were prepared with molecular barcoding, using unique molecular identifiers to normalize TCRbeta repertoire quantification. The public sequencing data were trimmed at Q25 with fastp and processed into clonotypes with MiXCR by TCRdb, which kept only in-frame beta chains. Records with the same CDR3 protein are collapsed into one entry carrying the most frequent genes and DNA. The sample table contains about 980,000 distinct CDR3 sequences; only one count was recorded for roughly 31% of them. The ten most abundant clones make up more than 25% of the sample. The treatment or condition label, as the study defines it: allogeneic hematopoietic cell transplantation with graft depleted of TCRalphabeta T cells and CD19 B cells.

The sample consisted of PBMCs, mostly from graft donor cells, taken 360 days after TCRalphabeta/CD19-depleted stem cell transplant. These receptors all stem from a boy younger than two who had a stem cell transplant for SCID, so the T cells may come from the graft donor.

The V and J genes are TRBV2 and TRBJ2-2; TRBD2 is a possible D gene (5 bases). Germline V gene lookup returns CDR1 SNHLY and CDR2 FYNNEI. The CDR3 is 15 amino acids. V lost 5 bases and J 4 bases, leaving 14 bases between the germline ends. CDR3 DNA sequence: TGTGCCAGCAGTCCGGATGGTCGGGGCACCGGGGAGCTGTTTTTT. Its translation: CASSPDGRGTGELFF. Full variable domain (missing parts from reference TRBV2 and TRBJ2-2): EPEVTQTPSHQVTQMGQEVILRCVPISNHLYFYWYRQILGQKVEFLVSFYNNEISEKSEIFDDQFSVERPDGSNFTLKIRSTKLEDSAMYFCASSPDGRGTGELFFGEGSRLTVL.

This clonotype has just a few counts. The CDR3 DNA is TGTGCCACCCCGACCCGGGACAGGCCGAACACCGGGGAGCTGTTTTTT. It codes for CATPTRDRPNTGELFF. The chain has TRBV21-1 and TRBJ2-2; the D call in the table, TRBD1, was not verified against the DNA. TRBV21-1 is marked as a pseudogene. The CDR3 contains 16 residues.

The V and J genes are TRBV6-2 or TRBV6-3 and TRBJ1-2, with 11 positions matching TRBD1. Germline lookup yields CDR1 MNHEY and CDR2 SVGEGT. V trimming: 0 bases; J trimming: 4 bases; junction bases outside the gene matches: 4. CDR3 length: 16 residues. The DNA of the CDR3 is TGTGCCAGCAGTTACTCGCGGACAGGGGGCTTCTATGGCTACACCTTC. Translated, it gives CASSYSRTGGFYGYTF.

The V and J genes are TRBV7-8 and TRBJ2-7; no firm D call. CDR1 and CDR2 (germline): SGHVS, FQNEAQ. Trimming removed 2 bases from V and 4 bases from J, with 21 bases in between. The CDR3 has 17 residues. The CDR3 sequence: CASSLNTDHTLLYEQYF. CDR3 coding DNA: TGTGCCAGCAGCTTAAACACGGACCACACCTTGCTGTACGAGCAGTACTTC.

This clonotype was recorded a few times. The chain has TRBV12-3 or TRBV12-4 and TRBJ2-1; 11 bases map to TRBD2. The CDR3 runs to 16 residues. The V gene end was trimmed by 1 base and the J gene end by 9 bases; junction bases not matched to a gene: 8. The CDR3 loop reads CASSLGPSGGFSEQFF. CDR3 in DNA: TGTGCCAGCAGTTTAGGTCCTAGCGGGGGGTTTAGTGAGCAGTTCTTC.

J is TRBJ1-1 and V is TRBV7-2; D perhaps matches TRBD1 (6 bases). Trimming took off 5 bases at V and 8 bases at J, with 18 bases between the two ends. Germline V gene sequence: CDR1 SGHTA, CDR2 FQGNSA. The CDR3 is 14 amino acids. The CDR3 here is CASSGGKGLREAFF. CDR3 in DNA: TGTGCCAGCAGCGGGGGCAAGGGCCTGCGGGAAGCTTTCTTT.

This clonotype occurred many times. The J gene is TRBJ2-5, the V gene TRBV2; possible D gene TRBD2, 6 bases. Trimming shortened V by 4 bases and J by 0 bases, and 6 bases separated the two germline ends. The germline gives CDR1 SNHLY, CDR2 FYNNEI. The CDR3 runs 13 residues. Here the CDR3 reads CASSAGDQETQYF. DNA for the CDR3: TGTGCCAGCAGTGCGGGGGACCAAGAGACCCAGTACTTC. Variable domain in full (rest from reference TRBV2 and TRBJ2-5): EPEVTQTPSHQVTQMGQEVILRCVPISNHLYFYWYRQILGQKVEFLVSFYNNEISEKSEIFDDQFSVERPDGSNFTLKIRSTKLEDSAMYFCASSAGDQETQYFGPGTRLLVL.

V and J are TRBV30 and TRBJ2-5; the D is unclear. V was shortened by 0 bases and J by 3 bases, with 8 bases between the two germline ends. Germline V gene lookup returns CDR1 GTSNPN and CDR2 SVGIG (reference sequence). CDR3 length: 13 residues. CDR3 sequence reads: CAWSVRRKETQYF. CDR3 DNA: TGTGCCTGGAGTGTACGGCGTAAAGAGACCCAGTACTTC. Looking up the rest from reference TRBV30 and TRBJ2-5 gives the full variable domain: SQTIHQWPATLVQPVGSPLSLECTVEGTSNPNLYWYRQAAGRGLQLLFYSVGIGQISSEVPQNLSASRPQDRQFILSSKKLLLSDSGFYLCAWSVRRKETQYFGPGTRLLVL.

This clonotype appeared once. The genes are TRBV7-3 and TRBJ1-3; D unresolved. V was cut by 5 bases and J by 7 bases, with 15 bases left in between. The length of the CDR3 is 14 residues. In germline, CDR1 is SGHTA, CDR2 FQGTGA. The CDR3 sequence is CASSRRSPGNTIYF. CDR3 DNA sequence: TGTGCCAGCAGCCGTCGGAGCCCCGGTAACACCATATATTTT. Filled out from reference TRBV7-3 and TRBJ1-3, the complete variable domain reads GAGVSQTPSNKVTEKGKYVELRCDPISGHTALYWYRQSLGQGPEFLIYFQGTGAADDSGLPNDRFFAVRPEGSVSTLKIQRTERGDSAVYLCASSRRSPGNTIYFGEGSWLTVV.

V and J are TRBV25-1 and TRBJ2-7; 8 bases are a match to TRBD2. Trimming at V came to 2 bases and at J to 0 bases, leaving 9 bases not matched to a gene. CDR1 is MGHDK, CDR2 SYGVNS, per germline. The CDR3 consists of 17 residues. This CDR3 is CASSEMAGGAPSYEQYF. In DNA, the CDR3 is TGTGCCAGCAGTGAAATGGCCGGGGGGGCTCCCTCCTACGAGCAGTACTTC.

In its sample, this clonotype was seen a few times. CDR3 protein: CATSRDRAIWEQYF. Written as DNA, the CDR3 is TGTGCCACCAGCAGAGATCGGGCCATTTGGGAGCAGTACTTC. The chain couples TRBV15 to TRBJ2-7; D is undetermined. This CDR3 has 14 amino acids. Germline CDR1 reads LNHNV; CDR2 reads YYDKDF (reference sequence). V was cut by 0 bases and J by 7 bases, with 13 bases left in between.